Included here is one T cell receptor beta chain sequence, with context. What it recognizes is unknown. These data belong to a study of shared clonotypes between healthy human individuals. Study details: The plates for each donor numbered three CD4 naive, three CD4 memory, two CD8 naive and one CD8 memory.

CDR1 and CDR2 (germline): SGDLS, YYNGEE. The CDR3 is 14 residues long. The trim removed 4 bases at V and 0 bases at J, leaving 4 bases unmatched. Points from the study as a whole: With several donors compared, 5% to 5.5% of naive CD4 clonotypes were shared.

The authors ran the assay at deep level. Libraries were prepared by immunoSEQ multiplex PCR; TCRdb keeps only in-frame clonotypes and omits some of them. This sample has approximately 2.4 million clones, with roughly 95% found just once. The sequence came from a young man in good health. The sequenced material came from naive CD4+ T cells sorted from blood. Specified subset: CD45RA+ positively selected. The rearrangement links TRBV9 to TRBJ2-7, with 7 bases aligning to TRBD1. CDR3 residues: CASSRRDSSYEQYF. CDR3 in DNA: TGTGCCAGCAGCAGACGGGACAGCTCCTACGAGCAGTACTTC.